A selection of T cell receptor beta chains follows, all from one sample in a study of CD8 T cells in ankylosing spondylitis. TCRdb analysed the 5' RACE reads with MiXCR anew, one entry per CDR3 protein. Of 400,000 or so distinct CDR3 sequences detected, roughly a quarter appear once; the ten largest clones hold roughly 0.8%. Source material: blood, either unsorted or a sorted T cell fraction (not recorded which). The receptors were gathered from a male donor with ankylosing spondylitis. The CDR3 runs from the conserved cysteine through the conserved F or W. A D gene is named only where the DNA matches it firmly.

v_call d_call cdr3_aa
TRBV19 TRBD1 CASSTGTGFTGELFF
TRBV15 TRBD1 CATSKGQGVETQYF
TRBV5-1 - CASSSTGSNYGYTF
TRBV29-1 - CSVDLGAGRTYEQYF
TRBV3-1 - CASSQRDMNTEAFF
TRBV20-1 - CSAWDTYTDTQYF
TRBV5-1 - CASSLDRSSGGNTIYF
TRBV20-1 TRBD2 CSARGSRLAGNNEQFF
TRBV18 - CASSPYRDDNSPLHF
TRBV29-1 TRBD1 CSASSTGVYEQYF
TRBV29-1 TRBD2 CSARERVAGDRETQYF
TRBV10-3 TRBD1 CAINMDRDSGYTF
TRBV7-2 TRBD1 CASSQDRVRPEAFF
TRBV29-1 - CSAGASDYNEQFF
TRBV11-2 - CASSLDRTDTQYF
TRBV11-1 - CASSIQPNPRRLNTEAFF
TRBV10-3 - CAISVERYNSPLHF
TRBV6-2/TRBV6-3 - CASADSNQPQHF
TRBV19 TRBD1 CASSNDRGLMNEKLFF
TRBV20-1 TRBD1 CSAQGQGNTIYF
TRBV6-1 - CASEDLGDTIYF
TRBV7-7 TRBD2 CASSRLTSGNTGELFF
TRBV5-5 TRBD2 CASSFSGESYNEQFF
TRBV12-3/TRBV12-4 - CASSPRQENTGELFF
TRBV20-1 TRBD1 CSASPGTGNTGELFF
TRBV3-1 - CASSQDGAYTF
TRBV20-1 TRBD2 CSARDFGRAGDTQYF
TRBV20-1 - CSAIPTESSGANVLTF
TRBV12-3/TRBV12-4 - CASSLAREVYTF
TRBV19 - CASSLRQRNTEAFF
TRBV5-8 - CASSLSGMAYGYTF
TRBV5-1 - CASSSEGGGEKLFF
TRBV20-1 - CSPLGADTQYF